The sequence of this T cell receptor (beta chain) was determined in a study of OX40 agonist ivuxolimab in advanced cancers. In the study overall: Ivuxolimab, which patients received intravenously every 2 weeks, was dosed at 0.01 to 10 mg/kg. Study-wide results and limits: Partial responders receiving 0.1-3.0 mg/kg showed among the lowest clonal expansion. The mean number of expanded clones was higher in CD8+ T cells than in CD4+. With doses of 0.1 to 3.0 mg/kg, CD4+ and CD8+ blood T cells had undergone clonal expansion by week 6.

This clone is a singleton in its sample. Its antigen remains unknown. Trimming pared 0 bases from V and 3 bases from J, leaving 9 bases between. Germline-derived CDR1 and CDR2 are MNHEY and SVGAGI. The CDR3 length is 16 residues. Assay used: immunoSEQ multiplex PCR; TCRdb lists only in-frame clones, some missing. The top ten clones hold approximately 0.35% of a sample with tens of thousands of clones, roughly 89% of them seen once. Sequenced material: CD4+ or CD8+ T cells sorted from blood, taken in a trial of the OX40 agonist ivuxolimab. The genes are TRBV6-5 and TRBJ1-6; D ambiguous. The clonotype comes from an adult with an advanced solid tumor such as melanoma, head and neck, liver or kidney cancer. CDR3: CASSYSGSLYNSPLHF. Here the CDR3 DNA reads TGTGCCAGCAGTTACTCGGGGAGTCTCTATAATTCACCCCTCCACTTT.